Listed below are T cell receptor beta chains from one sample, sequenced in a study of blood T cell repertoires in COVID-19. Libraries were prepared by immunoSEQ multiplex PCR; TCRdb keeps only in-frame clonotypes and omits some of them. Of some 97,000 clones in the sample, approximately 91% were seen once. Sequenced material: peripheral blood. Receptors originate from a woman aged 55-75 years with acute or convalescent COVID-19. Both conserved end residues are part of each CDR3. Each record gives: D gene, clone size, J gene, V gene, CDR3 DNA, CDR3 protein. A D gene is named only where the DNA matches it firmly. Where a row states a size, it is once, few, many or the class of an expanded clone; other rows omit it.

TRBD2 | - | TRBJ2-1 | TRBV19 | TGTGCCAGTAGTCGCTCGAGGACTAGCGATAATGAGCAGTTCTTC | CASSRSRTSDNEQFF
- | - | TRBJ2-5 | TRBV2 | TGTGCCAGCAGTGTAGGGTGGGACTCAGAGACCCAGTACTTC | CASSVGWDSETQYF
TRBD1 | - | TRBJ1-4 | TRBV24-1 | TGTGCCACCGCGGGACAGGGCGCCAATGAAAAACTGTTTTTT | CATAGQGANEKLFF
- | - | TRBJ1-2 | TRBV28 | TGTGCCAGCAGTCTCCAGGGGAACCACTATGGCTACACCTTC | CASSLQGNHYGYTF
TRBD1 | - | TRBJ1-3 | TRBV2 | TGTGCCAGCAGTGGGACAGGGGGAGGTGATGGAAACACCATATATTTT | CASSGTGGGDGNTIYF
TRBD2 | - | TRBJ2-3 | TRBV5-8 | TGTGCCAGCAGCTTAGCGGGGGGGCCAGATACGCAGTATTTT | CASSLAGGPDTQYF
- | - | TRBJ2-1 | TRBV5-1 | TGCGCCAGCAGAATCGGACTCAATATTTACAATGAGCAGTTCTTC | CASRIGLNIYNEQFF
TRBD1 | - | TRBJ2-7 | TRBV7-9 | TGTGCCACCAATATGGACAGGGCTACATACGAGCAGTACTTC | CATNMDRATYEQYF
- | - | TRBJ2-7 | TRBV12-3/TRBV12-4 | TGTGCCAGCTCACCCGACAGTTACTACGAGCAGTACTTC | CASSPDSYYEQYF
- | - | TRBJ1-4 | TRBV7-8 | TGTGCCAGCAGCTTGGGACATTATGAAAAACTGTTTTTT | CASSLGHYEKLFF
TRBD2 | - | TRBJ2-1 | TRBV30 | TGTGCCTTAGCGGGATTCGGCTACAATGAGCAGTTCTTC | CALAGFGYNEQFF
- | few | TRBJ1-5 | TRBV27 | TGTGCCAGCAGCCCACAGGGTGGCTGGGGTAGCAATCAGCCCCAGCATTTT | CASSPQGGWGSNQPQHF
- | - | TRBJ2-2 | TRBV11-3 | TGTGCCAGCAGCAACAGGGCCCTCGGGGAGCTGTTTTTT | CASSNRALGELFF
- | - | TRBJ2-3 | TRBV12-3/TRBV12-4 | TGTGCCAGTCGGGAGATCCCCACAGATACGCAGTATTTT | CASREIPTDTQYF
TRBD1 | - | TRBJ1-2 | TRBV2 | TGTGCCAGCAGCTTCGACAGGGGGCCAGGGGGCTACACCTTC | CASSFDRGPGGYTF
- | - | TRBJ1-1 | TRBV7-2 | TGTGCCAGCAGCCGGAGCGGGGGGAACACTGAAGCTTTCTTT | CASSRSGGNTEAFF
- | - | TRBJ2-5 | TRBV5-1 | TGCGCCAGCAGTACAGGGCGCGCCGATGAGACCCAGTACTTC | CASSTGRADETQYF
TRBD1 | - | TRBJ2-5 | TRBV27 | TGTGCCAGCAGTTTAACAGGGGGTCCAGAGACCCAGTACTTC | CASSLTGGPETQYF
- | - | TRBJ2-2 | TRBV3-1/TRBV3-2 | TGTGCCAGCAGCTTAGTGAGCGGAACCGGGGAGCTGTTTTTT | CASSLVSGTGELFF
- | - | TRBJ1-1 | TRBV5-8 | TGTGCCAGCAGCTTTACAGGCCTGTTAAACACTGAAGCTTTCTTT | CASSFTGLLNTEAFF
- | - | TRBJ1-4 | TRBV29-1 | TGCAGCGTTGTTCAGGGCTCCACTAATGAAAAACTGTTTTTT | CSVVQGSTNEKLFF
- | - | TRBJ1-1 | TRBV12-3/TRBV12-4 | TGTGCCAGCAGATCGAGCGCCGAAGCTTTCTTT | CASRSSAEAFF
- | - | TRBJ2-3 | TRBV18 | TGTGCCAGCTCACCACAACAGGAGACAGATACGCAGTATTTT | CASSPQQETDTQYF
TRBD2 | - | TRBJ2-4 | TRBV4-2 | TGTGCCAGCAGCCAAGATCGCTCCGGACTAGCGGGAAGTCAAAACATTCAGTACTTC | CASSQDRSGLAGSQNIQYF
- | - | TRBJ2-1 | TRBV27 | TGTGCCAGCAGTTTAGTACCGGGAGACAATGAGCAGTTCTTC | CASSLVPGDNEQFF
- | once | TRBJ1-1 | TRBV7-8 | TGTGCCAGCAGCCGAGCGGCCAAGTACAACACTGAAGCTTTCTTT | CASSRAAKYNTEAFF
- | - | TRBJ2-1 | TRBV29-1 | TGCAGCGCCAGAACCTACAATGAGCAGTTCTTC | CSARTYNEQFF
- | - | TRBJ1-4 | TRBV5-1 | TGCGCCAGCGCCCCAGGGCGGGGAAATGAAAAACTGTTTTTT | CASAPGRGNEKLFF
TRBD1 | - | TRBJ1-6 | TRBV7-9 | TGTGCCAGCAGCTTGTCGACAGGGTTGGAGGTCCCCCTCCACTTT | CASSLSTGLEVPLHF
- | - | TRBJ1-2 | TRBV18 | TGTGCCAGCTCACCACCGACGGGGGGGTACTATGGCTACACCTTC | CASSPPTGGYYGYTF